The entry below describes one T cell receptor (beta chain). Its antigen is undetermined. The assay was immunoSEQ multiplex PCR, and TCRdb's table has in-frame clones only and misses some. The sample yields about 130,000 clones, over 90% seen once. The V gene lost 3 bases and the J gene lost 4 bases, with 15 bases spanning the gap. Germline assignment: CDR1 KGHSH and CDR2 LQKENI. The CDR3 runs to 15 residues. The sample comes from a study of T cell responses to AZD1222 COVID-19 vaccine. About the research overall: Pooling of second doses given at about 4 or about 12 weeks was done. Study-wide points: Only after the peak T cell response were repertoires sampled. Per reports, nearly half of all spike-specific TCRs target regions that are unmutated in variants. Clonal diversity may have been underestimated, and the donors were mostly white British, with more females than males.

The specimen comprised peripheral blood, sampled on day 0 of AZD1222 vaccination. This sequence was found in an adult in good health. This chain joins TRBV18 and TRBJ1-1, with D possibly matching TRBD1 (6 bases). The CDR3 nucleotides are TGTGCCAGCTCACCTGGAGGGGGGGGGAGCACTGAAGCTTTCTTT. This sequence encodes CASSPGGGGSTEAFF.